This TCR beta chain came from a study of blood T cell repertoires in COVID-19. As for the study in general: Samples of COVID-19 (acute and convalescent) were obtained from the United States, Italy and Spain. PBMCs, B-cell-depleted T cells, or T cells provided the cDNA or gDNA that made up the material.

The protocol was immunoSEQ multiplex PCR, while the TCRdb copy is restricted to in-frame clones and leaves out a portion. The sample records around 340,000 clones, 65% to 90% being singletons. Study members were between about 18 and 95 years old and lived in over 20 US regions. Participant-given clinical history determined each cohort assignment. This CDR3 contains 14 residues. Germline CDR1 is SEHNR and CDR2 is FQNEAQ (reference sequence). Trimming stripped 5 bases from V and 6 bases from J, with 16 bases between. This TCR came from a woman in her forties with acute COVID-19. Sequenced material: PBMCs or T cells enriched from blood (not recorded which). This rearrangement joins TRBV7-9 to TRBJ1-2; tentative D call: TRBD1 (5 bases). CDR3 nucleotides: TGTGCCAGCAGCCAACAGGACGGTAGAAATGGCTACACCTTC. Amino acid sequence: CASSQQDGRNGYTF. The full variable domain, in which reference TRBV7-9 and TRBJ1-2 provide the parts outside the CDR3, is DTGVSQNPRHKITKRGQNVTFRCDPISEHNRLYWYRQTLGQGPEFLTYFQNEAQLEKSRLLSDRFSAERPKGSFSTLEIQRTEQGDSAMYLCASSQQDGRNGYTFGSGTRLTVV.